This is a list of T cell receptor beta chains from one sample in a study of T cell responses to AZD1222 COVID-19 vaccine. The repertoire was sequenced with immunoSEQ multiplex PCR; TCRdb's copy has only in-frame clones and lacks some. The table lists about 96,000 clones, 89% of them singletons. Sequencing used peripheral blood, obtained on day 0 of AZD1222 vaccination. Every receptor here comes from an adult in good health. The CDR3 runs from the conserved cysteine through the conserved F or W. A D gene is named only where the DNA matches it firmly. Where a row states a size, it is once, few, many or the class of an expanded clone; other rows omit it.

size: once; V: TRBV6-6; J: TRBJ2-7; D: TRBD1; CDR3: CASSPNIDRVYAYEQYF; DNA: TGTGCCAGCAGTCCGAATATTGACAGGGTTTACGCCTACGAGCAGTACTTC
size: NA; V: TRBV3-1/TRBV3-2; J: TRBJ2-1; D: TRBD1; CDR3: CASSQETGAYNEQFF; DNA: TGTGCCAGCAGCCAAGAGACAGGGGCCTACAATGAGCAGTTCTTC
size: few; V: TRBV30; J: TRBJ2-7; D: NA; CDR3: CAWRQGRGEQYF; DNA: TGTGCCTGGAGACAGGGAAGGGGCGAGCAGTACTTC
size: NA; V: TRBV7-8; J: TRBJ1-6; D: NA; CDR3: CASSYLAGESPLHF; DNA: TGTGCCAGCAGCTATTTGGCAGGGGAGTCACCCCTCCACTTT
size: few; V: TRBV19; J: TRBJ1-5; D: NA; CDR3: CASSISQGSNQPQHF; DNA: TGTGCCAGTAGTATATCCCAGGGGAGCAATCAGCCCCAGCATTTT
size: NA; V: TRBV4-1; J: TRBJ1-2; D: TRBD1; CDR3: CASSQVGQVSGYTF; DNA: TGCGCCAGCAGCCAAGTGGGACAGGTATCTGGCTACACCTTC
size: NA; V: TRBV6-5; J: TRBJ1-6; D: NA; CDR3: CASRGSYNSPLHF; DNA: TGTGCCAGCAGGGGCTCCTATAATTCACCCCTCCACTTT
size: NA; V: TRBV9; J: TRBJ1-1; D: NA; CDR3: CASSYRTTEAFF; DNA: TGTGCCAGCAGTTACAGGACCACTGAAGCTTTCTTT
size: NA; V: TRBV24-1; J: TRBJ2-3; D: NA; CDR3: CATSGAGTDTQYF; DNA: TGTGCCACCAGTGGGGCGGGCACAGATACGCAGTATTTT
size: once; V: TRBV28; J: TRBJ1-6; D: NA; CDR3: CASSSLGDPNNSPLHF; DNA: TGTGCCAGCAGCTCCTTGGGGGACCCCAATAATTCACCCCTCCACTTT
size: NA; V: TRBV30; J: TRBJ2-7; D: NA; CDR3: CAWSPKDRPSSYEQYF; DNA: TGTGCCTGGAGTCCGAAGGACAGACCGAGCTCCTACGAGCAGTACTTC
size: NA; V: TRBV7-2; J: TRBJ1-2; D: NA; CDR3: CASSTREGYTF; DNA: TGTGCCAGCAGCACCAGGGAGGGCTACACCTTC
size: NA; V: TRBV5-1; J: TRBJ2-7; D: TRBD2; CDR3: CASRLAGALSYEQYF; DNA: TGCGCCAGTAGACTAGCGGGGGCTCTCTCCTACGAGCAGTACTTC
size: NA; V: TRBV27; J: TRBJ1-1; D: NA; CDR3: CASSLSHFRRGTEAFF; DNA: TGTGCCAGCAGTTTATCTCACTTTCGTAGGGGCACTGAAGCTTTCTTT
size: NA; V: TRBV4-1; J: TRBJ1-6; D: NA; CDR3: CASPGTYNSPLHF; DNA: TGCGCCAGCCCGGGGACCTATAATTCACCCCTCCACTTT
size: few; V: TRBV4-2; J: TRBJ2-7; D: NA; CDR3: CASSQEGYEQYF; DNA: TGTGCCAGCAGCCAAGAAGGGTACGAGCAGTACTTC
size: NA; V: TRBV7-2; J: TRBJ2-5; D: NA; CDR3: CASSAGTARETQYF; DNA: TGTGCCAGCAGCGCGGGGACAGCGCGAGAGACCCAGTACTTC
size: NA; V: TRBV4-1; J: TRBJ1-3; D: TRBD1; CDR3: CASSSPGQGGLAGNTIYF; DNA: TGCGCCAGCAGCTCACCTGGACAGGGGGGACTGGCTGGAAACACCATATATTTT
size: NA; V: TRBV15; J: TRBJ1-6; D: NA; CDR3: CATSKRDAYNSPLHF; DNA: TGTGCCACCAGCAAGAGGGATGCCTATAATTCACCCCTCCACTTT
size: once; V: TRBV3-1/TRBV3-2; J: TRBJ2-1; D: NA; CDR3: CASSQDLVQFF; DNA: TGTGCCAGCAGCCAAGACTTGGTGCAGTTCTTC
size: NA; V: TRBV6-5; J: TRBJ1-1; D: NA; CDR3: CASSRPSDTEAFF; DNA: TGTGCCAGCAGTAGGCCTTCGGACACTGAAGCTTTCTTT
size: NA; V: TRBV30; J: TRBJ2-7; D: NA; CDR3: CAWSISQGTYEQYF; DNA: TGTGCCTGGAGTATCTCACAGGGTACCTACGAGCAGTACTTC
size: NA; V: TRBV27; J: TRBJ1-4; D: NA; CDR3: CASRSLGSEKLFF; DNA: TGTGCCAGCCGCTCACTGGGGAGTGAAAAACTGTTTTTT
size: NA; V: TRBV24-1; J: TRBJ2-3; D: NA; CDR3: CATLDGNTDTQYF; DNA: TGTGCCACCCTAGACGGGAACACAGATACGCAGTATTTT
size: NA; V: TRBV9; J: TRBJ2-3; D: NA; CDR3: CASSVRGADLVDTQYF; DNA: TGTGCCAGCAGCGTAAGGGGGGCTGATCTGGTAGATACGCAGTATTTT
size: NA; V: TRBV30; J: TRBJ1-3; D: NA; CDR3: CAWQGGLMDTIYF; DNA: TGTGCCTGGCAGGGAGGCCTGATGGACACCATATATTTT
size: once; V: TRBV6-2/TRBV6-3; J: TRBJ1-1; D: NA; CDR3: CASSSPSGGIDGAFF; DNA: TGTGCCAGCAGTTCCCCCTCAGGAGGGATTGACGGAGCTTTCTTT